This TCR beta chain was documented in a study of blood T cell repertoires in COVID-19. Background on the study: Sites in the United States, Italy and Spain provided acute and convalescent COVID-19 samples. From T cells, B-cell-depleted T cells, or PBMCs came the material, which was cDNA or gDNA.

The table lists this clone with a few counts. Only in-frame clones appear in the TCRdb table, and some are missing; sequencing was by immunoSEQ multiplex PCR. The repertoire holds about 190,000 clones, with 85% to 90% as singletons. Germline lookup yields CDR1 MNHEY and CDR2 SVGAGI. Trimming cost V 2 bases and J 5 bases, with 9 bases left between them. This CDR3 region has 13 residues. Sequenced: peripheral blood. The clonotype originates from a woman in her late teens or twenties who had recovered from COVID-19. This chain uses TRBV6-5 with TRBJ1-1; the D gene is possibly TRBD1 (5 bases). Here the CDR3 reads CASSYTKGTEAFF. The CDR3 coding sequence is TGTGCCAGCAGTTACACCAAGGGGACTGAAGCTTTCTTT.